This T cell receptor (beta chain) is drawn from a study of T cells in Graves' hyperthyroidism and ophthalmopathy. Amplification of TCR beta CDR3 regions was performed using RNA transcripts as template. The primer set for the first-round RT-PCR of the TCR CDR3 was HTBI. Each CDR3 protein gets one entry after TCRdb re-called the multiplex PCR reads with MiXCR. The table shows some 360,000 distinct CDR3 sequences, with approximately 15% occurring only once. CDR1 and CDR2 (germline): SGHAT, FQNNGV. There are 14 residues in the CDR3. Study-level findings and limits: Blood held most thyroid clonotypes expanded above 0.001 frequency.

Turning to this clonotype: No antigen is known for it. A clone one base away is much larger, so this may be a read error.

The study defined stable Graves' hyperthyroidism as no ophthalmopathy progression within 18 months. The hyperthyroidism was newly diagnosed and had lasted under 2 months; the patients were aged 18 to 65. Clinical symptoms, serum thyroxine and TRAb, thyroid ultrasound and orbital computed tomography were used for the diagnoses. The chain combines TRBV11-2 with TRBJ2-7, with D possibly matching TRBD1 (5 bases). Specimen: blood. The clonotype comes from a woman aged 55-70 years with Graves' hyperthyroidism. CDR3 nucleotide sequence: TGTGCCAGCAGCTTAGATCCCAGGGTCAACGAGCAGTGCTTC. Translating gives CASSLDPRVNEQCF.